The 26 T cell receptor beta chains in this list originate from one sample, sequenced in a study of T cell responses to AZD1222 COVID-19 vaccine. Profiled with immunoSEQ multiplex PCR; TCRdb holds only in-frame clones, not every one. The sample includes roughly 60,000 clones, around 80% seen only once; the top ten take less than 4.5%. The source was peripheral blood, collected 28 days after the second AZD1222 dose. Receptors were obtained from an adult who received the AZD1222 COVID-19 vaccine.

The rearrangement uses TRBV11-2 and TRBJ1-1; unclear D gene. The CDR3 contains 15 residues. The V and J ends lost 5 bases and 2 bases respectively, with 15 bases between them. The germline V gene has CDR1 SGHAT and CDR2 FQNNGV. The CDR3 DNA reads as TGTGCCAGCAGCGCAAACAGCGGCCGAAACACTGAAGCTTTCTTT. It specifies CASSANSGRNTEAFF.

This chain links TRBV6-5 with TRBJ1-2; D might be TRBD1 (5 bases). V was pared by 2 bases and J by 8 bases, with 12 bases between. Germline CDR1 reads MNHEY; CDR2 reads SVGAGI. The CDR3 is 13 residues long. In nucleotides, the CDR3 is TGTGCCAGCAGTTACGGGCAGGGAGGAGGCTACACCTTC. Its protein product is CASSYGQGGGYTF.

The genes are TRBV19 and TRBJ1-3; 9 nucleotides align to TRBD1. The length of the CDR3 is 15 residues. After removal of 7 bases from V and 0 bases from J, the junction contained 4 bases not matched to a gene. Looked up from germline, CDR1 is LNHDA and CDR2 is SQIVND (reference sequence). The CDR3 reads CASTQGAHSGNTIYF. CDR3 DNA sequence: TGTGCCAGTACACAGGGGGCCCACTCTGGAAACACCATATATTTT.

This clone has just one count. The chain recombines TRBV4-2 with TRBJ1-5, with a possible D match to TRBD1 (5 bases). Germline CDR1 is LGHNA and CDR2 is YNFKEQ. This CDR3 region has 15 residues. V shed 3 bases and J shed 1 base, with 10 bases lying between them. The CDR3 reads CASSQQGSSNQPQHF. In nucleotides, the CDR3 is TGTGCCAGCAGCCAGCAGGGATCAAGCAATCAGCCCCAGCATTTT.

The rearrangement uses TRBV25-1 and TRBJ1-2; a weak D match, TRBD1 (5 bases). Germline V CDR1 and CDR2: MGHDK, SYGVNS. This CDR3 has 12 residues. V was clipped by 4 bases and J by 7 bases, with 10 bases between them. CDR3 nucleotide sequence: TGTGCCAGCAGTGTGGGGGAGACTGGCTACACCTTC. Translation gives CASSVGETGYTF.

This chain links TRBV7-9 with TRBJ1-6; TRBD1 aligns across 10 bases. The ends lost 0 bases at V and 10 bases at J; junction bases unmatched: 6. Germline V lookup: CDR1 SEHNR, CDR2 FQNEAQ (reference sequence). The CDR3 spans 16 residues. CDR3 DNA sequence: TGTGCCAGCAGCTTAGCGGGACAGGGGATGAGGTCACCCCTCCACTTT. Translation: CASSLAGQGMRSPLHF. The full variable domain, with the rest looked up from reference TRBV7-9 and TRBJ1-6, is DTGVSQNPRHKITKRGQNVTFRCDPISEHNRLYWYRQTLGQGPEFLTYFQNEAQLEKSRLLSDRFSAERPKGSFSTLEIQRTEQGDSAMYLCASSLAGQGMRSPLHFGNGTRLTVT.

This clone occurred a few times. The rearrangement uses TRBV7-9 and TRBJ1-5; D unresolved. Germline V lookup: CDR1 SEHNR, CDR2 FQNEAQ (reference sequence). The CDR3 is 12 amino acids. V was pared by 5 bases and J by 11 bases, with 13 bases between. CDR3 in DNA: TGTGCCAGCAGCCTCATGGGCGGAGCCCAGCATTTT. This encodes CASSLMGGAQHF.

The V call is TRBV12-3 or TRBV12-4, the J call TRBJ1-5; 9 bases fit TRBD1. The trim removed 6 bases at V and 9 bases at J, leaving 6 bases unmatched. The CDR3 covers 13 residues. CDR3 DNA sequence: TGTGCCAGCAGGCGACAGGGGGGCCTGCCCCAGCATTTT. Amino acids: CASRRQGGLPQHF.

The gene calls are TRBV18 and TRBJ1-1; 7 nucleotides agree with TRBD1. The CDR3 is 13 amino acids. Germline V gene lookup returns CDR1 KGHSH and CDR2 LQKENI. J gave up 6 bases and V 6 bases, and 7 bases lay outside the gene matches. In DNA form, the CDR3 reads TGTGCCAGCTCCAAAGACAGGGTGGCTGAAGCTTTCTTT. It specifies CASSKDRVAEAFF.

A single count supports this clone. V and J are TRBV3-1 (or the pseudogene TRBV3-2) and TRBJ1-1, with D possibly TRBD1 on 6 matching bases. V dropped 1 base and J dropped 7 bases, with 10 bases sitting between them. The germline CDR1 and CDR2 sequences are LGHDT and YNNKEL (reference sequence). The CDR3 contains 13 residues. CDR3 coding DNA: TGTGCCAGCAGCCAAGGAGGGGGGGTTGAAGCTTTCTTT. Translation: CASSQGGGVEAFF.

This clone came up a few times. V is TRBV4-3 and J is TRBJ1-6, with TRBD1 identical over 8 bases. Germline V gene sequence: CDR1 LGHNA, CDR2 YSLEER. Losses at the gene ends were 2 bases for V and 6 bases for J; bases not matched to a gene: 3. This CDR3 comprises 15 residues. The CDR3 bases are TGCGCCAGCAGCCAACAGGGGGCCGGTAATTCACCCCTCCACTTT. Translation: CASSQQGAGNSPLHF.

V is TRBV4-1 and J is TRBJ1-4, with no clear D. Per the germline V gene, CDR1 is MGHRA and CDR2 is YSYEKL. CDR3 size: 11 residues. Trimming took 5 bases from V and 7 from J, leaving 5 bases between them. In DNA form, the CDR3 reads TGCGCCAGCAGCTTCGGTGAAAAACTGTTTTTT. Encoded protein: CASSFGEKLFF.

The chain joins TRBV2 to TRBJ1-6; 7 bases match TRBD1. Germline lookup yields CDR1 SNHLY and CDR2 FYNNEI. This CDR3 region has 18 residues. V shed 5 bases, J shed 7 bases, and the junction held 17 bases outside the gene matches. The CDR3 loop is CASSWRTNRGPLNSPLHF. For the CDR3, the DNA is TGTGCCAGCAGTTGGCGGACGAACAGGGGCCCGCTAAATTCACCCCTCCACTTT. Full variable domain (remainder filled in from reference TRBV2 and TRBJ1-6): EPEVTQTPSHQVTQMGQEVILRCVPISNHLYFYWYRQILGQKVEFLVSFYNNEISEKSEIFDDQFSVERPDGSNFTLKIRSTKLEDSAMYFCASSWRTNRGPLNSPLHFGNGTRLTVT.

CDR3 sequence: CASSLSGSYEQYF. As DNA, the CDR3 is TGTGCCAGCAGTTTGAGTGGATCCTACGAGCAGTACTTC. The rearrangement links TRBV12-3 or TRBV12-4 to TRBJ2-7; unclear D gene. This CDR3 contains 13 residues. Trimming removed 3 bases at V and 1 base at J, with 7 bases between.

The gene calls are TRBV5-1 and TRBJ2-3, with TRBD2 as a possible D gene (7 bases). The CDR3 is 16 residues long. From germline, CDR1 is SGHRS and CDR2 YFSETQ. V lost 2 bases to trimming and J lost 0 bases, with 13 bases between them. The CDR3 nucleotides read TGCGCCAGCAGCTTCTTGGCGGGGGCGAGCACAGATACGCAGTATTTT. Amino acid sequence: CASSFLAGASTDTQYF.

The chain has TRBV19 and TRBJ1-5; 9 bases fit TRBD1. This CDR3 is built from 14 residues. Germline assignment: CDR1 LNHDA and CDR2 SQIVND (reference sequence). The V segment lost 3 bases and the J segment 7 bases; nucleotides outside the gene matches: 4. The CDR3, as DNA: TGTGCCAGTAGTATGACAGGGGGAGGACAGCCCCAGCATTTT. Translating it yields CASSMTGGGQPQHF.

As to this clone: Other DNA sequences in this sample translate to the same CDR3. The chain uses TRBV14 and TRBJ1-1; D gene unclear. CDR3 size: 14 residues. Germline CDR1 and CDR2: SGHDN and FVKESK. The V end lost 0 bases, the J end lost 0 bases, and 5 bases lay between the germline ends. The CDR3 DNA reads TGTGCCAGCAGCCAAGACCTATTGAACACTGAAGCTTTCTTT. Its translation is CASSQDLLNTEAFF.

In its sample, this clone was seen once. V is TRBV6-5 and J is TRBJ1-1; D possibly corresponds to TRBD1 (6 bases). Germline CDR1 is MNHEY and CDR2 is SVGAGI. Trimming cost V 8 bases and J 4 bases, with 14 bases left between them. This CDR3 contains 13 residues. The DNA for the CDR3 is TGTGCCAGCCTCACAGGGATGGGCACTGAAGCTTTCTTT. Amino acids: CASLTGMGTEAFF.

The rearrangement links TRBV3-1 (or the pseudogene TRBV3-2) to TRBJ1-2; 9 positions agree with TRBD1. Losses at the gene ends were 1 base for V and 6 bases for J; bases not matched to a gene: 9. Germline CDR1 LGHDT, CDR2 YNNKEL (reference sequence). There are 16 residues in the CDR3. The CDR3, as DNA: TGTGCCAGCAGCCAAGCGAACCCTGACAGGGGGAATGGCTACACCTTC. It encodes CASSQANPDRGNGYTF.

The rearrangement uses TRBV5-1 and TRBJ1-1; TRBD1 is a possible D gene (5 bases). V dropped 4 bases and J dropped 4 bases, with 17 bases sitting between them. The CDR3 extends over 15 amino acids. CDR1 and CDR2 from the germline V gene are SGHRS and YFSETQ. CDR3 coding DNA: TGCGCCAGCAGCCTCTCCGTTGGGGGTGGCACTGAAGCTTTCTTT. Its translation: CASSLSVGGGTEAFF.

The chain employs TRBV6-5 and TRBJ1-1; D gene uncertain. Germline V gives CDR1 MNHEY, CDR2 SVGAGI. The length of the CDR3 is 13 residues. Trimming took off 7 bases at V and 3 bases at J, with 12 bases between the two ends. The CDR3, as DNA: TGTGCCAGCACCAACCCCGGGGACACTGAAGCTTTCTTT. This encodes CASTNPGDTEAFF.

The rearrangement joins TRBV5-1 to TRBJ2-7, with D perhaps matching TRBD1 (5 bases). Trimming cost V 0 bases and J 3 bases, with 16 bases left between them. Germline-derived CDR1 and CDR2 are SGHRS and YFSETQ. The CDR3 has 16 residues. CDR3 sequence: CASSLAPGQTLYEQYF. The CDR3 DNA follows: TGCGCCAGCAGCTTGGCCCCCGGACAAACGCTCTACGAGCAGTACTTC. Drawing the rest from reference TRBV5-1 and TRBJ2-7, the complete variable domain is KAGVTQTPRYLIKTRGQQVTLSCSPISGHRSVSWYQQTPGQGLQFLFEYFSETQRNKGNFPGRFSGRQFSNSRSEMNVSTLELGDSALYLCASSLAPGQTLYEQYFGPGTRLTVT.

V usage is TRBV27 and J usage is TRBJ1-5, with D maybe TRBD1 (5 bases). Trimming stripped 6 bases from V and 7 bases from J, with 19 bases between. The length of the CDR3 is 15 residues. Germline V gene sequence: CDR1 MNHEY, CDR2 SMNVEV (reference sequence). CDR3 in amino acids: CASSPLTEPLQPQHF. The CDR3 DNA sequence: TGTGCCAGCAGCCCCTTGACAGAGCCCCTACAGCCCCAGCATTTT.

This clone was seen just once. The V gene is TRBV28, the J gene TRBJ1-6; a possible D gene is TRBD1 (5 bases). The CDR3 is made up of 16 amino acids. CDR1 MDHEN and CDR2 SYDVKM come from the germline V gene. The V gene lost 5 bases and the J gene lost 1 base, with 12 bases spanning the gap. The CDR3 DNA reads TGTGCCAGCAGTCAACCTCCAGGGTCCTATAATTCACCCCTCCACTTT. Amino acid sequence: CASSQPPGSYNSPLHF.

The chain carries TRBV11-2 and TRBJ2-1, with a possible D match to TRBD2 (5 bases). The ends were cut back, 2 bases at V and 4 bases at J, with 9 bases in the middle. The germline gives CDR1 SGHAT, CDR2 FQNNGV. The CDR3 loop spans 14 amino acids. The CDR3 spells CASSLTGVYNEQFF. CDR3 nucleotide sequence: TGTGCCAGCAGCTTAACCGGGGTGTACAATGAGCAGTTCTTC. Filled out from reference TRBV11-2 and TRBJ2-1, the complete variable domain reads EAGVAQSPRYKIIEKRQSVAFWCNPISGHATLYWYQQILGQGPKLLIQFQNNGVVDDSQLPKDRFSAERLKGVDSTLKIQPAKLEDSAVYLCASSLTGVYNEQFFGPGTRLTVL.

Written as DNA, the CDR3 is TGTGCCAGCAGTCGAGCGTTCGAACATGGACAGTATAATTCACCCCTCCACTTT. As protein: CASSRAFEHGQYNSPLHF. The chain couples TRBV27 to TRBJ1-6; a possible D gene is TRBD1 (6 bases). The V gene lost 5 bases and the J gene lost 4 bases, with 21 bases spanning the gap. Germline CDR1 is MNHEY and CDR2 is SMNVEV (reference sequence). The CDR3 extends over 18 amino acids.